These 11 T cell receptor beta chains came from one sample sequenced in a study of T cells in Graves' hyperthyroidism and ophthalmopathy. Using RNA transcripts as the source, TCR beta CDR3 regions were amplified. First-round RT-PCR of the TCR CDR3 relied on the HTBI primer set. TCRdb reprocessed the multiplex PCR reads via MiXCR and lists one record per CDR3 protein. The sample gives approximately 220,000 distinct CDR3 sequences, approximately 20% of which show up once; about 45% is in the top ten. The sample taken for sequencing was blood. These receptor sequences come from a man in his forties with Graves' hyperthyroidism.

V usage is TRBV9 and J usage is TRBJ1-4, with D possibly TRBD1 on 5 matching bases. The CDR3 length is 14 residues. V lost 5 bases, J lost 6 bases, and 14 bases lay in between. Germline V gene sequence: CDR1 SGDLS, CDR2 YYNGEE. The CDR3 DNA reads as TGTGCCAGCAGTACGGGACTGAACGATGAAAAACTGTTTTTT. Its protein is CASSTGLNDEKLFF.

Many counts were recorded for this clonotype. J is TRBJ1-1 and V is TRBV12-3 or TRBV12-4; D is uncertain. V lost 6 bases, J lost 6 bases, and 11 bases lay in between. CDR3 size: 12 residues. The CDR3: CASSESDAEAFF. The CDR3 DNA sequence: TGTGCCAGCAGCGAGAGCGACGCTGAAGCTTTCTTT.

The chain uses TRBV7-9 and TRBJ1-3; D remains unclear. The CDR3 totals 14 residues. V gave up 4 bases and J gave up 4 bases, with 11 bases separating them. From germline, CDR1 is SEHNR and CDR2 FQNEAQ (reference sequence). CDR3 DNA: TGTGCCAGCAGCTGGACCTTGAAGGGAAACACCATATATTTT. This encodes CASSWTLKGNTIYF.

A few counts support this clonotype. This rearrangement joins TRBV27 to TRBJ2-1, with D tentatively TRBD1 (6 bases). The germline CDR1 and CDR2 sequences are MNHEY and SMNVEV (reference sequence). V lost 4 bases to trimming and J lost 7 bases, with 17 bases between them. This CDR3 contains 15 residues. CDR3 sequence reads: CASSSSVTGPNEQFF. CDR3 in DNA: TGTGCCAGCAGTTCCTCCGTGACAGGACCAAATGAGCAGTTCTTC.

This clonotype came up a few times. The rearrangement joins TRBV6-1 to TRBJ1-4; 11 bases align to TRBD1. The germline V gene encodes CDR1 MNHNS and CDR2 SASEGT. The ends lost 6 bases at V and 5 bases at J; junction bases unmatched: 8. CDR3 length: 16 amino acids. CDR3 bases: TGTGCCAGCAGCCCGAAATGGGACAGGGGGAATGAAAAACTGTTTTTT. It translates to CASSPKWDRGNEKLFF.

This sequence joins TRBV3-1 and TRBJ1-1, with D perhaps TRBD1 (6 bases). The CDR3 extends over 15 amino acids. Germline V lookup: CDR1 LGHDT, CDR2 YNNKEL (reference sequence). The V end was cut by 6 bases, the J end by 4 bases, with 18 bases between. The CDR3 loop is CASSLSGGVGTEAFF. In nucleotides, the CDR3 is TGTGCCAGCAGTCTATCGGGGGGCGTCGGCACTGAAGCTTTCTTT.

The genes are TRBV7-2 and TRBJ2-1, with D perhaps matching TRBD1 (5 bases). Trimming cost V 1 base and J 2 bases, with 9 bases left between them. This CDR3 is built from 15 residues. From germline, CDR1 is SGHTA and CDR2 FQGNSA. CDR3 protein: CASSLVQDPYNEQFF. CDR3 in DNA: TGTGCCAGCAGCTTAGTACAGGACCCCTACAATGAGCAGTTCTTC.

On this clonotype: A single base separates this from a much larger clone, so it may be a read error. The chain joins TRBV20-1 to TRBJ2-5; TRBD2 might be the D (5 bases). V was cut by 5 bases and J by 0 bases, with 13 bases left in between. Germline-derived CDR1 and CDR2 are DFQATT and SNEGSKA (reference sequence). This CDR3 comprises 14 residues. The CDR3: CSAPGWRYQETQYF. DNA for the CDR3: TGCAGTGCTCCGGGATGGCGGTACCAAGAGACCCAGTACTTC.

This clonotype was counted ten times or more. The V and J genes are TRBV6-1 and TRBJ1-5; TRBD1 aligns across 10 bases. V was pared by 5 bases and J by 7 bases, with 11 bases of the junction left unmatched. Germline loops: CDR1 MNHNS, CDR2 SASEGT. This CDR3 comprises 16 residues. Here the CDR3 DNA reads TGTGCCAGCAGTTCCGGACCGACAGGGGGCCGACAGCCCCAGCATTTT. Translated: CASSSGPTGGRQPQHF.

This clonotype was detected ten times or more. The chain is built from TRBV9 and TRBJ2-3; 11 bases are a match to TRBD2. Germline V gene sequence: CDR1 SGDLS, CDR2 YYNGEE. V trimming: 0 bases; J trimming: 4 bases; junction bases outside the gene matches: 7. This CDR3 region has 17 residues. The CDR3: CASSVALAGGLSDTQYF. The CDR3 bases are TGTGCCAGCAGCGTAGCGCTAGCGGGGGGATTGTCAGATACGCAGTATTTT.

This clonotype was picked up many times. The chain carries TRBV29-1 and TRBJ2-7; TRBD1 is a possible D gene (5 bases). The CDR3 extends over 13 amino acids. Trimming removed 5 bases at V and 4 bases at J, with 15 bases between. Germline V gene sequence: CDR1 SQVTM, CDR2 ANQGSEA. The CDR3 region is CSVRKGVPYEQYF. The CDR3 DNA reads as TGCAGCGTTCGGAAAGGGGTTCCATACGAGCAGTACTTC.